One and the same sample provided the 22 T cell receptor beta chains below, sequenced in a study of T cell responses to AZD1222 COVID-19 vaccine. TCRdb's table, derived via immunoSEQ multiplex PCR, lists solely in-frame clones and lacks some. In the table there are 150,000 or so clones, around 87% of which are singletons. The material sequenced was peripheral blood, taken 28 days after the second AZD1222 dose. The origin of the receptors is an adult who received the AZD1222 COVID-19 vaccine.

The sample holds one count of this clone. The chain combines TRBV15 with TRBJ2-1, with TRBD2 matching 9 bases. The CDR3 sequence is 17 residues long. CDR1 and CDR2 from the germline V gene are LNHNV and YYDKDF (reference sequence). Trimming at V came to 3 bases and at J to 5 bases, leaving 11 bases not matched to a gene. In DNA form, the CDR3 reads TGTGCCACCAGCAGCCCCAGCGGACTAGCGCCTCACAATGAGCAGTTCTTC. Translating it yields CATSSPSGLAPHNEQFF.

This clone was observed once. This chain connects TRBV5-6 to TRBJ1-1, with TRBD1 as a possible D gene (5 bases). The V end was cut by 0 bases, the J end by 1 base, with 7 bases between. Germline V gene data show CDR1 as SGHDT and CDR2 as YYEEEE. The CDR3 is 14 residues long. The CDR3 nucleotides read TGTGCCAGCAGCTTGGTTGGGGGGAACACTGAAGCTTTCTTT. This sequence encodes CASSLVGGNTEAFF.

The chain has TRBV28 and TRBJ1-3; D call uncertain. CDR1 is MDHEN and CDR2 is SYDVKM in the germline V gene. V lost 6 bases and J 1 base, leaving 19 bases between the germline ends. This CDR3 contains 17 residues. CDR3 in DNA: TGTGCCAGCAGACACCGCGATATCGGAGTTTCTGGAAACACCATATATTTT. It specifies CASRHRDIGVSGNTIYF.

The chain uses TRBV29-1 and TRBJ2-3; D gene unclear. V lost 6 bases and J 1 base, leaving 14 bases between the germline ends. Germline loops: CDR1 SQVTM, CDR2 ANQGSEA. This CDR3 spans 14 amino acids. The CDR3 loop reads CSVRPTTGTDTQYF. The CDR3, as DNA: TGCAGCGTCCGACCTACAACAGGCACAGATACGCAGTATTTT.

The gene calls are TRBV7-3 and TRBJ2-1; 10 bases agree with TRBD2. The ends lost 2 bases at V and 10 bases at J; junction bases unmatched: 5. Germline V gives CDR1 SGHTA, CDR2 FQGTGA. The CDR3 is 14 residues long. In DNA, the CDR3 is TGTGCCAGCAGCTTACTAGCGGGAGTTACAGAGCAGTTCTTC. It specifies CASSLLAGVTEQFF.

The genes are TRBV7-3 and TRBJ2-3, with 9 bases that match TRBD1. Germline assignment: CDR1 SGHTA and CDR2 FQGTGA. The CDR3 runs to 18 residues. Losses at the gene ends were 1 base for V and 0 bases for J; bases not matched to a gene: 8. CDR3 in amino acids: CASSLRPTGTGSTDTQYF. The DNA for the CDR3 is TGTGCCAGCAGCTTAAGACCCACCGGGACAGGGAGCACAGATACGCAGTATTTT. The whole variable domain, remainder taken from reference TRBV7-3 and TRBJ2-3, is GAGVSQTPSNKVTEKGKYVELRCDPISGHTALYWYRQSLGQGPEFLIYFQGTGAADDSGLPNDRFFAVRPEGSVSTLKIQRTERGDSAVYLCASSLRPTGTGSTDTQYFGPGTRLTVL.

The V and J genes are TRBV30 and TRBJ1-3, with 7 positions matching TRBD1. V was pared by 1 base and J by 3 bases, with 6 bases of the junction left unmatched. Germline V CDR1 and CDR2: GTSNPN, SVGIG (reference sequence). This CDR3 has 15 residues. In nucleotides, the CDR3 is TGTGCCTGGAGTGGGGACAGCGTGGTTGGAAACACCATATATTTT. Translation gives CAWSGDSVVGNTIYF. Full variable domain (remainder filled in from reference TRBV30 and TRBJ1-3): SQTIHQWPATLVQPVGSPLSLECTVEGTSNPNLYWYRQAAGRGLQLLFYSVGIGQISSEVPQNLSASRPQDRQFILSSKKLLLSDSGFYLCAWSGDSVVGNTIYFGEGSWLTVV.

V and J are TRBV7-2 and TRBJ2-1; 8 bases map to TRBD1. This CDR3 region has 16 residues. Germline V gene data show CDR1 as SGHTA and CDR2 as FQGNSA. The V and J ends lost 5 bases and 4 bases, in that order; junction bases with no gene match: 10. As DNA, the CDR3 is TGTGCCAGCAGCGTAGAGCATCGGACAGGGTACAATGAGCAGTTCTTC. Translated, it gives CASSVEHRTGYNEQFF.

This chain connects TRBV5-1 to TRBJ2-3; TRBD2 aligns across 8 bases. The J segment lost 5 bases and the V segment lost 4 bases, leaving 9 bases of the junction unmatched. Germline loops: CDR1 SGHRS, CDR2 YFSETQ. The CDR3 runs to 15 residues. The CDR3 DNA reads as TGCGCCAGCAGCCTCAGGGGACTAGAAAAAGATACGCAGTATTTT. This gives the protein CASSLRGLEKDTQYF.

V gene TRBV10-3 combines with J gene TRBJ2-7; 7 nucleotides line up with TRBD1. Per germline, CDR1 ENHRY and CDR2 SYGVKD. Trimming cost V 7 bases and J 1 base; bases outside gene matches: 4. The CDR3 has 13 residues. The CDR3 sequence is CAITEGQSYEQYF. In DNA, the CDR3 is TGTGCCATCACCGAGGGACAGTCCTACGAGCAGTACTTC.

The chain uses TRBV20-1 and TRBJ1-2; 8 positions agree with TRBD1. The CDR3 spans 11 residues. Germline V gene data show CDR1 as DFQATT and CDR2 as SNEGSKA (reference sequence). The junction had 2 bases not matched to a gene; V was cut back by 5 bases and J by 6 bases. CDR3 residues: CSALTGDGYTF. Here the CDR3 DNA reads TGCAGTGCTTTGACAGGGGATGGCTACACCTTC.

The rearrangement joins TRBV7-2 to TRBJ2-2, with D hard to call. The V end lost 2 bases, the J end lost 4 bases, and 8 bases lay between the germline ends. The CDR3 covers 14 residues. Per the germline V gene, CDR1 is SGHTA and CDR2 is FQGNSA. Here the CDR3 reads CASSLITFTGELFF. The CDR3 DNA reads as TGTGCCAGCAGCTTAATAACTTTCACCGGGGAGCTGTTTTTT.

The chain has TRBV19 and TRBJ1-5; 12 bases map to TRBD1. The CDR3 covers 17 residues. The germline V gene encodes CDR1 LNHDA and CDR2 SQIVND (reference sequence). V lost 4 bases, J lost 1 base, and 5 bases stayed unmatched. CDR3 amino acids: CASSTGTGGNSNQPQHF. The DNA of the CDR3 is TGTGCCAGTAGTACCGGGACAGGGGGCAACAGCAATCAGCCCCAGCATTTT.

The rearrangement uses TRBV28 and TRBJ1-2; weak D call: TRBD1 (6 bases). Per the germline V gene, CDR1 is MDHEN and CDR2 is SYDVKM. V dropped 3 bases and J dropped 8 bases, with 10 bases sitting between them. This CDR3 has 12 amino acids. CDR3 in DNA: TGTGCCAGCAGTTTGGGGGGGGCGGGCTACACCTTC. It is translated as CASSLGGAGYTF.

V gene TRBV4-1 combines with J gene TRBJ2-1; 7 bases line up with TRBD2. V gave up 5 bases and J gave up 2 bases; unmatched junction bases: 9. Germline lookup yields CDR1 MGHRA and CDR2 YSYEKL. CDR3 size: 16 residues. The CDR3 protein is CASSFSGQTTYNEQFF. In nucleotides, the CDR3 is TGCGCCAGCAGCTTTAGCGGGCAAACCACCTACAATGAGCAGTTCTTC.

CDR3 in DNA: TGCAGCGTTGCTCGTACCGGGACAGGGCCCACAGATACGCAGTATTTT. Translated, it gives CSVARTGTGPTDTQYF. The rearrangement joins TRBV29-1 to TRBJ2-3, with 9 bases that match TRBD1. CDR1 is SQVTM, CDR2 ANQGSEA, per germline. This CDR3 has 16 residues. The trim removed 4 bases at V and 2 bases at J, leaving 10 bases unmatched.

The chain uses TRBV12-3 or TRBV12-4 and TRBJ1-1; D gene unclear. This CDR3 comprises 13 residues. V lost 6 bases, J lost 2 bases, and 10 bases lay in between. The CDR3 sequence is CASRKRVNTEAFF. In nucleotides, the CDR3 is TGTGCCAGCAGAAAGAGGGTTAACACTGAAGCTTTCTTT.

The chain is built from TRBV11-2 and TRBJ1-2; TRBD1 aligns across 7 bases. The germline gives CDR1 SGHAT, CDR2 FQNNGV. CDR3 length: 14 amino acids. J lost 4 bases, V lost 5 bases, and 7 bases had no gene match. The CDR3 loop reads CASSPRDSPYGYTF. The DNA of the CDR3 is TGTGCCAGCAGCCCCCGGGACAGCCCCTATGGCTACACCTTC.

This chain uses TRBV18 with TRBJ1-1, with 7 bases lining up with TRBD1. CDR3 length equals 14 residues. Per the germline V gene, CDR1 is KGHSH and CDR2 is LQKENI. Losses at the gene ends were 3 bases for V and 6 bases for J; bases not matched to a gene: 7. CDR3 sequence: CASSPAGGVPEAFF. The DNA of the CDR3 is TGTGCCAGCTCACCCGCAGGGGGGGTACCTGAAGCTTTCTTT.

The rearrangement joins TRBV6-8 to TRBJ2-7; 7 bases fit TRBD2. CDR3 length equals 15 residues. Trimming at V came to 6 bases and at J to 0 bases, leaving 8 bases not matched to a gene. Germline V gene sequence: CDR1 MNHGY, CDR2 SAAAGT. In DNA form, the CDR3 reads TGTGCCAGCAGCCCTAAGGGAGGGGCCTCCTACGAGCAGTACTTC. Amino acid sequence: CASSPKGGASYEQYF.

The chain is built from TRBV29-1 and TRBJ1-1, with TRBD1 matching 9 bases. CDR1 and CDR2 from the germline V gene are SQVTM and ANQGSEA. V shed 8 bases, J shed 5 bases, and the junction held 9 bases outside the gene matches. The CDR3 has 13 amino acids. The CDR3 nucleotides read TGCAGCACACACACAGGGGGCGAAACTGAAGCTTTCTTT. This codes for CSTHTGGETEAFF.

The rearrangement links TRBV6-5 to TRBJ2-7; 9 nucleotides align to TRBD2. The CDR3 is 14 residues long. CDR1 and CDR2 (germline): MNHEY, SVGAGI. Trimming removed 8 bases from V and 6 bases from J; junction bases left unmatched: 11. The chain's CDR3 is CASRPAGGPSEQYF. The DNA of the CDR3 is TGTGCCAGCCGGCCGGCGGGAGGGCCCAGCGAGCAGTACTTC.